The T cell receptor beta chain under discussion was sequenced for a study of response to subunit inactivated influenza vaccine (dated by TCRdb to about 2018). General notes on the study: Deep quantitative T cell receptor repertoire profiling was used in the study to track responses to a trivalent subunit inactivated influenza vaccine.

The investigation overall reported the following: The authors proposed that each seasonal influenza vaccination may bring in only a limited number of new T cells.

Regarding this clonotype: Its antigen remains unidentified. Base qualities were left out, and no much larger clone turns up one base away.

The germline V gene (reference sequence) supplies CDR1 GTSNPN and CDR2 SVGIG. From the cysteine up to the phenylalanine, the CDR3 has a length of 16 residues. Here the CDR3 DNA is all that survives: 48 bases in frame from base 1. V drops 2 bases and J drops 0 bases, leaving 14 bases in between. The method was RT-PCR. The sequencing machine was an Illumina HiSeq 2500. TCRdb itself trimmed the public reads at Q25 with fastp, ran MiXCR and retained productive beta chains. Under each unique CDR3 protein, matching rows form one entry showing the most common genes and DNA. This sample comprises more than 450,000 distinct CDR3 sequences, about 7.6% of them detected only once. The ten top clones hold 10% to 15% of the sample.

The material was PBMCs from blood, obtained 23 to 25 months after vaccination. The sequence joins TRBV30 to TRBJ1-5; possibly the D gene is TRBD1, per 6 matching bases. The source of this sequence is a man aged 50 to 75 who received an inactivated influenza vaccine. Donor details come from another sample of the same person, matched by shared clones. In nucleotide form, the sequence is TGTGCCTGGAGTCGCTTAGGACAGAATAGCAATCAGCCCCAGCATTTT. It translates as CAWSRLGQNSNQPQHF.